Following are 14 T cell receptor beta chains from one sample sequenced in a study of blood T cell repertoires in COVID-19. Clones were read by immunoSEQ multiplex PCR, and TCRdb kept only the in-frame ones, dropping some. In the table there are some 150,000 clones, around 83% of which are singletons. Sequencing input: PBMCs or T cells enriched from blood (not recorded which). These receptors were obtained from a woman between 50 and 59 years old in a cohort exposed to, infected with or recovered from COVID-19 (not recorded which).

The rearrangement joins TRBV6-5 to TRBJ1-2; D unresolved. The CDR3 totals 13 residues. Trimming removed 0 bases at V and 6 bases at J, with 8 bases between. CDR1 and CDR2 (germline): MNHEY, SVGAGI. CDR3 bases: TGTGCCAGCAGTTACTCGGGAGCGGATGGCTACACCTTC. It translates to CASSYSGADGYTF.

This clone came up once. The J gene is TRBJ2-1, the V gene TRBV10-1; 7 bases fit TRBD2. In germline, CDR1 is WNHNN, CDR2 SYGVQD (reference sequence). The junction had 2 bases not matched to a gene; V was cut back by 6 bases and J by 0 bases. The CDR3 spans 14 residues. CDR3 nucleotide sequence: TGCGCCAGCAGCGGGGGGAGCTCCTACAATGAGCAGTTCTTC. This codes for CASSGGSSYNEQFF.

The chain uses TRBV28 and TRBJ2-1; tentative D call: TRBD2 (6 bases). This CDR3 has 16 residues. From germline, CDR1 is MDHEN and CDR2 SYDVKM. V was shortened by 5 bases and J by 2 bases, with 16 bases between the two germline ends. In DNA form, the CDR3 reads TGTGCCAGCAGTAAGGGACTTCGGAGTACCTACAATGAGCAGTTCTTC. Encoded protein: CASSKGLRSTYNEQFF.

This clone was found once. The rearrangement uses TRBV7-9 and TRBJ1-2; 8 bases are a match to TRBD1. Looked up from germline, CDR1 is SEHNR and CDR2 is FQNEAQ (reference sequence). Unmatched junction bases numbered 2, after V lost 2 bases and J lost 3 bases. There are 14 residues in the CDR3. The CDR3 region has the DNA TGTGCCAGCAGCTTACAGGGGGCCGACTATGGCTACACCTTC. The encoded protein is CASSLQGADYGYTF.

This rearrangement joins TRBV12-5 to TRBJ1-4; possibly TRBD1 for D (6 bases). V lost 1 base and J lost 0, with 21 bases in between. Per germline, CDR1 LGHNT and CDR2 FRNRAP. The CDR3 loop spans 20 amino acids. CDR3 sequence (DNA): TGTGCTAGTGGTTTGGATTCCGCAGGGGAGATTGGGACAACTAATGAAAAACTGTTTTTT. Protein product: CASGLDSAGEIGTTNEKLFF.

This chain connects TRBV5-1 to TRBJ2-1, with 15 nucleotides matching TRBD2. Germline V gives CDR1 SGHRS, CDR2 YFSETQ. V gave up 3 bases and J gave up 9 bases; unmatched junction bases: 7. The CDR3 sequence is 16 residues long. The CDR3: CASSSRTSGRAGEQFF. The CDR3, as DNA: TGCGCCAGCAGCTCGAGGACTAGCGGGAGGGCCGGTGAGCAGTTCTTC.

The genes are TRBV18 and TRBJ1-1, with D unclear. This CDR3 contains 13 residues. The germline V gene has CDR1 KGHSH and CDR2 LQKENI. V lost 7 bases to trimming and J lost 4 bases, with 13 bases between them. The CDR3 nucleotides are TGTGCCAGCTTCGCGGCCCCCGGCACTGAAGCTTTCTTT. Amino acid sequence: CASFAAPGTEAFF. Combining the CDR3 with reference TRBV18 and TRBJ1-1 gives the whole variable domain NAGVMQNPRHLVRRRGQEARLRCSPMKGHSHVYWYRQLPEEGLKFMVYLQKENIIDESGMPKERFSAEFPKEGPSILRIQQVVRGDSAAYFCASFAAPGTEAFFGQGTRLTVV.

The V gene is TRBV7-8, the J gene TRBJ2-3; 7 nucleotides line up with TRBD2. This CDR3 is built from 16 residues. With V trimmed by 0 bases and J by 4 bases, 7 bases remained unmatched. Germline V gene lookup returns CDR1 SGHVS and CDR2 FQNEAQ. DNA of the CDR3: TGTGCCAGCAGCTTAGCGCCGGGCGGGAGCCCAGATACGCAGTATTTT. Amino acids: CASSLAPGGSPDTQYF. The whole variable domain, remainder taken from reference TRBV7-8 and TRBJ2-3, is GAGVSQSPRYKVAKRGQDVALRCDPISGHVSLFWYQQALGQGPEFLTYFQNEAQLDKSGLPSDRFFAERPEGSVSTLKIQRTQQEDSAVYLCASSLAPGGSPDTQYFGPGTRLTVL.

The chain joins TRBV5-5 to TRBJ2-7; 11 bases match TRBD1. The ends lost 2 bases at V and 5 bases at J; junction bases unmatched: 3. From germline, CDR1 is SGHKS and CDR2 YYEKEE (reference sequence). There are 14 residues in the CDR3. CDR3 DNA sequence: TGTGCCAGCAGCTTAGGACAGGGGGCAAACGAGCAGTACTTC. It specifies CASSLGQGANEQYF.

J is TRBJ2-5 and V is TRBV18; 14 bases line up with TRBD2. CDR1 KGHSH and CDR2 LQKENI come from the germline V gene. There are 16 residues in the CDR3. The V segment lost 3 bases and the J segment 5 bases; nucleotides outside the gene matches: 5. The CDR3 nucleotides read TGTGCCAGCTCACCCAATGGGACTAGCGGGAGCGAGACCCAGTACTTC. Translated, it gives CASSPNGTSGSETQYF.

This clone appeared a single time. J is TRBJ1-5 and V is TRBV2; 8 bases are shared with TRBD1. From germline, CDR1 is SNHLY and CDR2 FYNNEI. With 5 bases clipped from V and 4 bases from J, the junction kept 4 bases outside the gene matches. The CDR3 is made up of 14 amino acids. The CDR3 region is CASSPTGDNQPQHF. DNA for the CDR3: TGTGCCAGCAGTCCGACAGGGGATAATCAGCCCCAGCATTTT.

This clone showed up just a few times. The DNA of the CDR3 is TGCGCCAGCAGATCGGACAGGGAGGACACCGGGGAGCTGTTTTTT. Its translation: CASRSDREDTGELFF. The chain couples TRBV4-3 to TRBJ2-2; 8 bases match TRBD1. CDR3 length: 15 residues. Germline-derived CDR1 and CDR2 are LGHNA and YSLEER. V dropped 6 bases and J dropped 3; count of bases not matched to a gene: 6.

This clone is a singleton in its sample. The CDR3 bases are TGTGCCAGCAAGTGGGACAGGGGGAAAACAGAGACCCAGTACTTC. Protein sequence: CASKWDRGKTETQYF. The genes are TRBV6-5 and TRBJ2-5, with 11 bases matching TRBD1. Losses at the gene ends were 7 bases for V and 4 bases for J; bases not matched to a gene: 8. CDR1 is MNHEY, CDR2 SVGAGI, per germline. The CDR3 spans 15 residues.

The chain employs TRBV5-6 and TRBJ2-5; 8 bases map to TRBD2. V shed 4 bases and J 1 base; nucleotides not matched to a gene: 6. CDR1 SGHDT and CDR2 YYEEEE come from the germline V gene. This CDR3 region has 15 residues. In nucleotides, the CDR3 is TGTGCCAGCAGCCAAATAGGACTAGCCCAAGAGACCCAGTACTTC. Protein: CASSQIGLAQETQYF.